This T cell receptor beta chain was obtained from a study of identifying expanded T cells in peripheral blood. With V trimmed by 7 bases and J by 2 bases, 6 bases remained unmatched. This CDR3 spans 14 amino acids. Germline loops: CDR1 MDHEN, CDR2 SYDVKM. Data came from immunoSEQ multiplex PCR; TCRdb stores just in-frame clones and leaves some out. The top ten hold approximately 15% of the sample, which has 45,000 to 60,000 clones, about 83% seen once. Sequenced sample: blood. The sequence was obtained from a person aged 18 to 70 in good health. V is TRBV28 and J is TRBJ2-7; 9 bases agree with TRBD1. In DNA, the CDR3 is TGTGCCAGCACCTTACAGGGGGCAACCTACGAGCAGTACTTC. Its protein is CASTLQGATYEQYF.